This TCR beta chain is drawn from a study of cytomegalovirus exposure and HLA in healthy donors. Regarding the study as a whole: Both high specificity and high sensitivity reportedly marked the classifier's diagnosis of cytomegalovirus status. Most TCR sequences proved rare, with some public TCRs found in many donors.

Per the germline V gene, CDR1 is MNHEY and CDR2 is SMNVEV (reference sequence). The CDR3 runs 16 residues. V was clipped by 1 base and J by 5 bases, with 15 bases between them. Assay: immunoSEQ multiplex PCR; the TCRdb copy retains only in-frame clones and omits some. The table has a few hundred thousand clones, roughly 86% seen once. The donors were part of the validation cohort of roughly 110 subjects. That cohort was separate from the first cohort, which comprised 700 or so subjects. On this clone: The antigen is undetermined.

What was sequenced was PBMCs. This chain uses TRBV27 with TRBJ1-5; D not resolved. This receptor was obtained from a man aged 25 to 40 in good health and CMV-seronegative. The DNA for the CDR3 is TGTGCCAGCAGTTTATACGGCGGGGTCTTCGATCAGCCCCAGCATTTT. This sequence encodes CASSLYGGVFDQPQHF.